This TCR beta chain was identified during a study of early T cells in non-severe SARS-CoV-2 infection. The sample holds many counts of this clonotype. MiXCR was run by TCRdb on the 5' RACE reads, yielding one entry per CDR3 protein. The sample lists about 30,000 distinct CDR3 sequences; 5.5% to 6% were seen once. The sequenced material came from whole blood. This TCR derives from an adult who was a healthcare worker with PCR-confirmed SARS-CoV-2 infection or an uninfected control (not recorded which).

For the CDR3, the DNA is TGTGCCAGCAGCCTCCCAGGGGGAGACATTCAGTACTTC. Translation: CASSLPGGDIQYF. The V and J genes are TRBV3-1 and TRBJ2-4, with TRBD1 identical over 7 bases. CDR1 and CDR2 from the germline V gene are LGHDT and YNNKEL (reference sequence). Trimming at V came to 4 bases and at J to 8 bases, leaving 5 bases not matched to a gene. This CDR3 comprises 13 residues.